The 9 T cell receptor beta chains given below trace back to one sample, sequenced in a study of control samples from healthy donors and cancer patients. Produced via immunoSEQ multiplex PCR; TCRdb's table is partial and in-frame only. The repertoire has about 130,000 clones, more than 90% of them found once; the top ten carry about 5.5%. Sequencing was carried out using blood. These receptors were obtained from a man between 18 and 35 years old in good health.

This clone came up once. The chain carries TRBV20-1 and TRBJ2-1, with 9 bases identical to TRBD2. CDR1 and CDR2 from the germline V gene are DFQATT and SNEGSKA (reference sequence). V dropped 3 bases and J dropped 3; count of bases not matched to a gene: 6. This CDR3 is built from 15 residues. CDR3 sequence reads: CSASGRGGFYNEQFF. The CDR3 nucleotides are TGCAGTGCTAGTGGGCGGGGGGGTTTCTACAATGAGCAGTTCTTC.

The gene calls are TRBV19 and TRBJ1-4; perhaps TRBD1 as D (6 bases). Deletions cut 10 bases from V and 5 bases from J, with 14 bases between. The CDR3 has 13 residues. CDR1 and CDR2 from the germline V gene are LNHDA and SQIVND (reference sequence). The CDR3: CATRGGSNEKLFF. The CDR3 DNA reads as TGTGCCACCAGGGGAGGATCCAATGAAAAACTGTTTTTT.

In DNA, the CDR3 is TGTGCCAGCTCACCGACGACGGAAGCTAACTATGGCTACACCTTC. Protein product: CASSPTTEANYGYTF. This chain links TRBV18 with TRBJ1-2, with no clear D. There are 15 residues in the CDR3. Deletions cut 3 bases from V and 0 bases from J, with 11 bases between. CDR1 and CDR2 (germline): KGHSH, LQKENI.

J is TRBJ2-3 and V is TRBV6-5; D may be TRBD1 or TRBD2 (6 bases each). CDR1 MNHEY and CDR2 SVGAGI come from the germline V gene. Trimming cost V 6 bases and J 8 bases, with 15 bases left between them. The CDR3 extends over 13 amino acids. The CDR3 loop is CASRGAVEGTQYF. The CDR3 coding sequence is TGTGCCAGCAGGGGGGCCGTGGAGGGTACGCAGTATTTT.

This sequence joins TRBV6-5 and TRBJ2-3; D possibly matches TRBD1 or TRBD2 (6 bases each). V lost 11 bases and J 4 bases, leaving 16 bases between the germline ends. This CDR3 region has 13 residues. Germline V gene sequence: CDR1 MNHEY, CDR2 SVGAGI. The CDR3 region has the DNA TGTGCCGTACAGGGCGGGGAGGCAGATACGCAGTATTTT. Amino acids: CAVQGGEADTQYF.

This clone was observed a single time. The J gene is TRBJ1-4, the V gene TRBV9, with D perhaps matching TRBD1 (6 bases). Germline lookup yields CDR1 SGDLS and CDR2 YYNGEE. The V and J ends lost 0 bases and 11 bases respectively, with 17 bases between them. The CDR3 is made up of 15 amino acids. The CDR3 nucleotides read TGTGCCAGCAGCGTAGCCGCTGGACAGCCAGGGAAACTGTTTTTT. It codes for CASSVAAGQPGKLFF.

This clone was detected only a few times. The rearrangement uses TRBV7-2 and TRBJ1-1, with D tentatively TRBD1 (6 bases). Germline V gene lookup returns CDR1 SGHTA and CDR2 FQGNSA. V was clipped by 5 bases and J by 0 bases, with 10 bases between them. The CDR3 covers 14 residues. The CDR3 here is CASSRTALNTEAFF. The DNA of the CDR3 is TGTGCCAGCAGCCGGACAGCTCTGAACACTGAAGCTTTCTTT.

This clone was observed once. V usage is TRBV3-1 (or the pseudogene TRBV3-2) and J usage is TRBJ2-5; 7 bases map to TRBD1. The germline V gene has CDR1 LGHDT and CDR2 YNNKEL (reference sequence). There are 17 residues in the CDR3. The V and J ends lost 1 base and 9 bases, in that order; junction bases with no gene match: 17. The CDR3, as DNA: TGTGCCAGCAGCCAAGTTACCTACAGGGGCGGTAGGAAGGCCCAGTACTTC. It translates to CASSQVTYRGGRKAQYF.

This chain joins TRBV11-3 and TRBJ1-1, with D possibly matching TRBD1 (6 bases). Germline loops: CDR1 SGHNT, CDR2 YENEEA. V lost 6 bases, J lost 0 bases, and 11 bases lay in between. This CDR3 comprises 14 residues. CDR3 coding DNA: TGTGCCAGCAGTCAGGGGACCATGAACACTGAAGCTTTCTTT. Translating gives CASSQGTMNTEAFF.